This T cell receptor (beta chain) is from a study of blood T cell repertoires in COVID-19. The V and J ends lost 9 bases and 7 bases respectively, with 11 bases between them. Germline CDR1 is KGHDR and CDR2 is SFDVKD. The CDR3 is made up of 12 amino acids. In the original analysis: Estimation of nucleated cell counts relied on the amplification of reference gene primers. Libraries were prepared by immunoSEQ multiplex PCR; TCRdb keeps only in-frame clonotypes and omits some of them. Clone size and V and J calls were adopted from that table, with D and trimming inferred from the DNA. The sample records around 250,000 clones, about nine tenths being singletons.

This TCR was sampled from a young man who had recovered from COVID-19. The chain recombines TRBV24-1 with TRBJ2-2; D unresolved. Material: peripheral blood. DNA of the CDR3: TGTGCCACCTTAGATACGGGCGGGGAGCTGTTTTTT. This sequence encodes CATLDTGGELFF.